The clone carrying this T cell receptor (beta chain) came up many times. Antigen: not known. The trim removed 0 bases at V and 3 bases at J, leaving 8 bases unmatched. The CDR3 length is 18 residues. Germline V CDR1 and CDR2: SGHDT, YYEEEE. The record originates from a study of metastatic and nonmetastatic thyroid tumors. Study summary: Comparative analysis of repertoires was undertaken across blood and tumor or nodule tissue obtained from malignant and benign thyroid patients. Broader study findings: The reported finding was significantly higher TCR beta diversity in malignant thyroid tumors relative to benign nodules, in blood and tumor.

Authors' methods: The study took CDR3 differences across clinicopathological groups and made a distant-metastasis classifier for papillary thyroid cancer from them. With MiXCR, TCRdb reprocessed the PCR reads. The V and J calls were not made by the authors but by TCRdb's processing. In the table there are tens of thousands of clones, approximately 11% of which are singletons. All patients were treatment-naive before thyroid surgery. Sequencing was performed on blood. The source is a female donor with papillary thyroid cancer or a benign thyroid nodule (not recorded which). Some clones in this sample may be carry-over from other donors' samples. J is TRBJ1-4 and V is TRBV5-6, with 10 nucleotides matching TRBD1. The CDR3 sequence: CASSLAGTGVGSNEKLFF. The CDR3 nucleotides are TGTGCCAGCAGCTTGGCCGGGACAGGGGTGGGATCTAATGAAAAACTGTTTTTT.